This section outlines one TCR beta chain sequence together with its context. What antigen it recognizes has not been identified. No base quality information exists; no much larger clone differs at one position. The sample's treatment or condition label is to be understood as: in vitro stimulation with specific CMV peptide epitopes to enrich CMV-specific T cells. The sample originates from a study of T cell repertoires in cytomegalovirus infection (dated by TCRdb to the late 2010s). Study-wide context: Recently identified HLA-C-restricted CMV epitopes, whose presentation resists viral immunomodulation, were targeted by peptide stimulations together with well-studied HLA-B-restricted epitopes. The HLA type of each donor mattered for the analysis, because public TCR beta signatures pointed to carriage of CMV infection along with the matching HLA type. Overall study results and their limits: In the ex vivo response, HLA-C-restricted CMV-specific TCR beta clonotypes were dominant, and in two of eight donors the single most frequent clonotype came from this HLA-C-restricted group. Carriers of CMV infection plus the relevant HLA type were discriminated by the cumulative frequency of public TCR beta family members in the study cohort and in an independent approximately 340-donor cohort.

These reads were obtained on an Illumina HiSeq 1500. The public reads were run again by TCRdb, first through fastp at Q25 and then through MiXCR, and only productive beta chains were kept. CDR3 protein duplicates are merged, each entry listing the most common genes and DNA. The sample profile shows around 900,000 distinct CDR3 sequences; around 32% of them were found once. The top ten constitute around 15% of the sample. The germline V gene yields MNHEY for CDR1 and SVGEGT for CDR2. From the cysteine through the phenylalanine, the CDR3 covers 14 amino acids. Only CDR3 DNA remains: 42 bases, in frame from the first base. V loses 0 bases, J loses 5 bases, and the germline ends lie 10 bases apart.

This specimen consisted of cultured CD8+ T cells from PBMCs, obtained from culture after CMV antigen stimulation. The TCR originated in a human donor in good health (CMV status not recorded). Some clones in this sample may be carry-over from other donors' samples. The chain links TRBV6-2 or TRBV6-3 with TRBJ2-5; too little of a D gene remains to name it. The nucleotide sequence reads as follows: TGTGCCAGCAGTTACTCGATTAGGGTTGAGACCCAGTACTTC. Its translation is CASSYSIRVETQYF.